This TCR beta chain originates from a study of T cell responses to AZD1222 COVID-19 vaccine. This clone is a singleton in its sample. The repertoire was sequenced with immunoSEQ multiplex PCR; TCRdb's copy has only in-frame clones and lacks some. This sample yields 95,000 to 150,000 clones, of which approximately 84% are seen a single time; 6.5% to 9.5% belongs to the top ten. The CDR3 is made up of 15 amino acids. Germline CDR1 is SGHTS and CDR2 is YDEGEE. The germline V and J ends were trimmed by 0 bases and 7 bases, with 13 bases remaining between them. The chain links TRBV5-8 to TRBJ1-4; D perhaps matches TRBD1 (6 bases). The receptor was derived from an adult in good health. Source: peripheral blood, taken on day 0 of AZD1222 vaccination. CDR3 DNA: TGTGCCAGCAGCTTGGCCAAAGGGGGGATTGAAAAACTGTTTTTT. Amino acids: CASSLAKGGIEKLFF.